The entry below describes one T cell receptor (beta chain). Its target is not known. Time point meaning: newly diagnosed GD, antithyroid drugs for less than 3 months. PBMC RNA served as the TCR library source. These data come from a study of regulatory T cells in long-lasting Graves disease. Points from the study as a whole: A greater number of public clonotypes (2,741) was shared by persistent patients than by new patients (roughly 880). Only peripheral blood was studied, not thyroid tissue.

Trimming removed 5 bases at V and 2 bases at J, with 10 bases between. CDR1 and CDR2 from the germline V gene are MDHEN and SYDVKM. CDR3 size: 13 residues. Combining iRepertoire HTBI primers with Arm-PCR of CDR3 regions, the authors built TCR beta libraries. MiXCR, run by TCRdb on the multiplex PCR reads, gives a single entry per CDR3 protein. This table holds around 500,000 distinct CDR3 sequences, 12% found once. The same data also went into a second study, on T cells in Graves' hyperthyroidism and ophthalmopathy. That source reports: No progression to ophthalmopathy during 18 months of follow-up defined stable disease. Ophthalmopathy was predicted by the model a median of approximately 6 months ahead of onset.

The source was peripheral blood mononuclear cells (PBMCs), collected at new diagnosis, from a patient treated with antithyroid drugs. The J gene is TRBJ2-7, the V gene TRBV28, with D possibly TRBD1 on 5 matching bases. This clonotype was obtained from a woman in her 30s with Graves disease. The CDR3 nucleotides read TGTGCCAGCAGTCCCCAGGACACCTACGAGCAGTACTTC. This encodes CASSPQDTYEQYF.